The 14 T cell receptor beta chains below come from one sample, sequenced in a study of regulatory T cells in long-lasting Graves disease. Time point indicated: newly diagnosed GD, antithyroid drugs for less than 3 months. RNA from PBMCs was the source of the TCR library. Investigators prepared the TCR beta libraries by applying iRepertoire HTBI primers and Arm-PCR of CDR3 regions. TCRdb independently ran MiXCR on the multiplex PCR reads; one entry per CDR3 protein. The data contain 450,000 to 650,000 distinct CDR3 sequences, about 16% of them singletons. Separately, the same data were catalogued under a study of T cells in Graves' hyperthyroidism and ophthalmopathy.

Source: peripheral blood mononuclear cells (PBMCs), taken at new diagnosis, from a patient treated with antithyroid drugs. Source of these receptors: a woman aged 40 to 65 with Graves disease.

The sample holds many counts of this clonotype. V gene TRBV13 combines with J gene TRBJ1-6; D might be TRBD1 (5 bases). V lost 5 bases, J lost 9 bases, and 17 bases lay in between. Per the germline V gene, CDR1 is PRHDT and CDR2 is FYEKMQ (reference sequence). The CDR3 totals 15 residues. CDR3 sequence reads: CASSRGKGIGSPLHF. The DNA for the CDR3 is TGTGCCAGCAGCAGGGGAAAGGGTATAGGTTCACCCCTCCACTTT. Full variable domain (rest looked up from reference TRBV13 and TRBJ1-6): AAGVIQSPRHLIKEKRETATLKCYPIPRHDTVYWYQQGPGQDPQFLISFYEKMQSDKGSIPDRFSAQQFSDYHSELNMSSLELGDSALYFCASSRGKGIGSPLHFGNGTRLTVT.

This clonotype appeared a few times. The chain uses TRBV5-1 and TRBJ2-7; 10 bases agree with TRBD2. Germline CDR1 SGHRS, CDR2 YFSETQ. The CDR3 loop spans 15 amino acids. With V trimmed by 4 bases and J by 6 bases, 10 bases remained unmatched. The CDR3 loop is CASSQLAGLSGEQYF. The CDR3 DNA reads TGCGCCAGCAGCCAACTAGCGGGGCTCAGCGGCGAGCAGTACTTC.

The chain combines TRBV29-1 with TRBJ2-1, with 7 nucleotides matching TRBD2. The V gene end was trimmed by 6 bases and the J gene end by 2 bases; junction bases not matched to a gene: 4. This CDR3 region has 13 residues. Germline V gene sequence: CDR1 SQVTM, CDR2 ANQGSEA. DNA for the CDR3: TGCAGCGTAGGACTAGGAGCCTACAATGAGCAGTTCTTC. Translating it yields CSVGLGAYNEQFF.

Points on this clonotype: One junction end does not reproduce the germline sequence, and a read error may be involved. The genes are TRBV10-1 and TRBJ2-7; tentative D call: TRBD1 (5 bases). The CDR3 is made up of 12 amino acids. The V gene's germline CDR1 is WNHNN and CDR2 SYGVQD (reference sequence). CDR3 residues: CAARVQGDEQYF. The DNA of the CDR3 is TGTGCCGCCAGGGTCCAGGGTGATGAGCAGTACTTC.

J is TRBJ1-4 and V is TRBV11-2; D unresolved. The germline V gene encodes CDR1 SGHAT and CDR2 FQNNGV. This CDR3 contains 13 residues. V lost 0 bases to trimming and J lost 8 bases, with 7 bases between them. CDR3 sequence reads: CASSLDLREKLFF. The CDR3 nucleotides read TGTGCCAGCAGCTTAGATTTAAGGGAAAAACTGTTTTTT.

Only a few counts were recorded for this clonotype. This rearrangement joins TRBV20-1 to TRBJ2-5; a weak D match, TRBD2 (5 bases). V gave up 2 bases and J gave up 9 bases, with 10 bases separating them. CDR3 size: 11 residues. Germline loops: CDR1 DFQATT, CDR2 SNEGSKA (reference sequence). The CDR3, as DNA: TGCAGTGCTAGATCTCCGGAGGCCCAGTACTTC. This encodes CSARSPEAQYF.

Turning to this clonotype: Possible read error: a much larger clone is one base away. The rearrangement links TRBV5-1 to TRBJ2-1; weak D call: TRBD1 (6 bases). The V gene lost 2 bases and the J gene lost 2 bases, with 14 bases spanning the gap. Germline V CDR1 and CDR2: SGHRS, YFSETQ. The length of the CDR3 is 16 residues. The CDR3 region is CASSLERTEPYNEQFF. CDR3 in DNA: TGCGCCAGCAGCTTAGAGAGGACAGAGCCCTACAATGAGCAGTTCTTC. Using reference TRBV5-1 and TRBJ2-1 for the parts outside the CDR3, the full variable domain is KAGVTQTPRYLIKTRGQQVTLSCSPISGHRSVSWYQQTPGQGLQFLFEYFSETQRNKGNFPGRFSGRQFSNSRSEMNVSTLELGDSALYLCASSLERTEPYNEQFFGPGTRLTVL.

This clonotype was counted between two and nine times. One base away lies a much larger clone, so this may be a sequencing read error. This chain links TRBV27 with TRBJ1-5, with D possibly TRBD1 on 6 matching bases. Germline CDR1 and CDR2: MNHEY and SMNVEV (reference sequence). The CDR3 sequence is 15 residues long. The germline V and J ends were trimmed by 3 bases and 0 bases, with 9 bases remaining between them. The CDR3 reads CASSFKGGSNQPQHF. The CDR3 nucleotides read TGTGCCAGCAGTTTTAAGGGGGGTAGCAATCAGCCCCAGCATTTT.

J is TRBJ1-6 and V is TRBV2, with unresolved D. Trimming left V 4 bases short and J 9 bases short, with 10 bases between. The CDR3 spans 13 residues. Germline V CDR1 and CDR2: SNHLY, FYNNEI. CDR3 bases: TGTGCCAGCAGTGGCTTCGAGGGTTCACCCCTCCACTTT. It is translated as CASSGFEGSPLHF. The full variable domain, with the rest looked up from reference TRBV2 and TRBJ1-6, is EPEVTQTPSHQVTQMGQEVILRCVPISNHLYFYWYRQILGQKVEFLVSFYNNEISEKSEIFDDQFSVERPDGSNFTLKIRSTKLEDSAMYFCASSGFEGSPLHFGNGTRLTVT.

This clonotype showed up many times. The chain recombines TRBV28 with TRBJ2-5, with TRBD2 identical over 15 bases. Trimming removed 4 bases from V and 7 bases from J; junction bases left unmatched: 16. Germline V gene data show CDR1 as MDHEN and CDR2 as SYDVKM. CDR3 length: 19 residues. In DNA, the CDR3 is TGTGCCAGCAGTTCGGAAATTTATAAGGGACTAGCGGGGGGAGGGACCCAGTACTTC. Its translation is CASSSEIYKGLAGGGTQYF.

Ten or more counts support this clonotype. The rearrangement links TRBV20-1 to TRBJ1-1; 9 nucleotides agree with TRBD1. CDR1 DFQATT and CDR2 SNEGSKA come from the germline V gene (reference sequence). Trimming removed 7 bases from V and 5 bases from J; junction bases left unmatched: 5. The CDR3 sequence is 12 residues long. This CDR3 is CSVDRGGTEAFF. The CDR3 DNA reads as TGCAGTGTGGACAGGGGAGGGACTGAAGCTTTCTTT.

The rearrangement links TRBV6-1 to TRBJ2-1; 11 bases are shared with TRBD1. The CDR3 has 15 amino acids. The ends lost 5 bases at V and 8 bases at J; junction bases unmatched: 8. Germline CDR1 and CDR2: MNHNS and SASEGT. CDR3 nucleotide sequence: TGTGCCAGCAGTCCCGGGACAGGGGGGTTCCATGAGCAGTTCTTC. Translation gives CASSPGTGGFHEQFF.

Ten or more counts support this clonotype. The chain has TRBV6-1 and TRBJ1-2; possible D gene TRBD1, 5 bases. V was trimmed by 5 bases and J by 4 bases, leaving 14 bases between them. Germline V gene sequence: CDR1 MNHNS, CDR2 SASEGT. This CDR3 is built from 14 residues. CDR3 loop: CASSKGTVGYGYTF. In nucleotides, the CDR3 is TGTGCCAGCAGTAAAGGGACGGTCGGCTATGGCTACACCTTC.

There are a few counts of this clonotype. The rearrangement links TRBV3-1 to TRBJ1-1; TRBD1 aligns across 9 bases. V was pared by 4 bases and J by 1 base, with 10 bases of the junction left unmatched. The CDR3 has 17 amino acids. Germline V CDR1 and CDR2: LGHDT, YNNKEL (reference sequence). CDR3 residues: CASSPFWTGVWNTEAFF. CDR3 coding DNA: TGTGCCAGCAGCCCTTTCTGGACAGGGGTTTGGAACACTGAAGCTTTCTTT.